This T cell receptor beta chain was documented in a study of CD8 T cells in ankylosing spondylitis. Regarding the study as a whole: Peripheral blood held disease-linked clones only at relatively low frequency, and these were CD8+. Enrichment of disease-linked clones was reportedly significant in matched ankylosing spondylitis synovial fluid.

This clonotype was seen a handful of times. Its specificity is unknown. V was clipped by 4 bases and J by 8 bases, with 20 bases between them. Germline V gene lookup returns CDR1 MGHRA and CDR2 YSYEKL. This CDR3 has 15 residues. A quantitative 5'-RACE method, one with molecular barcodes, was used to make TCR beta libraries. One entry per CDR3 protein results from TCRdb running MiXCR on the 5' RACE reads. The sample lists around 340,000 distinct CDR3 sequences, roughly 14% occurring once. The clonotype comes from a male donor with ankylosing spondylitis or in good health (not recorded which). V gene TRBV4-1 combines with J gene TRBJ1-1; D might be TRBD1 (6 bases). Sample: blood, either unsorted or a sorted T cell fraction (not recorded which). In DNA, the CDR3 is TGCGCCAGCAGCCGGGTAGTCAGGGGTGAATACGAAGCTTTCTTT. Its protein is CASSRVVRGEYEAFF.